The entry below gives a single T cell receptor (beta chain) sequence along with its context. This table comes from immunoSEQ multiplex PCR, and its TCRdb copy is limited to in-frame clones, with some not included. This sample yields under 70,000 clones, of which 94% are seen a single time; almost 6% belongs to the top ten. This CDR3 is 14 amino acids long. Looked up from germline, CDR1 is MDHEN and CDR2 is SYDVKM. V lost 4 bases and J 1 base, leaving 7 bases between the germline ends. The people who donated were healthy Finnish babies having corrective surgery for congenital heart defects. Only four of the eight donors provided an approximately 0.5-1 mL blood sample. Genomic DNA was extracted from every available blood leukocyte. This record comes from a study of human thymus T cells.

The rearrangement uses TRBV28 and TRBJ2-2; D remains ambiguous. This receptor was obtained from a boy younger than two with a congenital heart defect but otherwise immunologically healthy. The sequencing input was blood. The CDR3 DNA follows: TGTGCCAGCAGTTCCGGCCAGAACACCGGGGAGCTGTTTTTT. Translating gives CASSSGQNTGELFF. Variable domain in full (rest from reference TRBV28 and TRBJ2-2): DVKVTQSSRYLVKRTGEKVFLECVQDMDHENMFWYRQDPGLGLRLIYFSYDVKMKEKGDIPEGYSVSREKKERFSLILESASTNQTSMYLCASSSGQNTGELFFGEGSRLTVL.